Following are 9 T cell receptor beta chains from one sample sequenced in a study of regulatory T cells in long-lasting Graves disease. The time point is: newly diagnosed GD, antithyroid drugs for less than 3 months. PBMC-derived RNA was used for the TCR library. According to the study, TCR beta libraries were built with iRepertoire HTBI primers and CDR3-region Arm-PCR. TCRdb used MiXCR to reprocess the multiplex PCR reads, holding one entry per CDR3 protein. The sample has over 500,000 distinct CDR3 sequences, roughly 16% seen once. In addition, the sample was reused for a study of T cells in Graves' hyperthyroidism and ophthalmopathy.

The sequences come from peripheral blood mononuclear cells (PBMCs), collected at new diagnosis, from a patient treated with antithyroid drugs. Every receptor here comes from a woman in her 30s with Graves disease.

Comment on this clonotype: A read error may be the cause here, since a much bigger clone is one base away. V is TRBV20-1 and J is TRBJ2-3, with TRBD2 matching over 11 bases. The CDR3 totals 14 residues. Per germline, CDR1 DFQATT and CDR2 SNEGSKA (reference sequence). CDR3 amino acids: CRGTGTSGTDAQYF. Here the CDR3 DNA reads TGCAGGGGCACTGGGACTAGCGGCACAGATGCGCAGTATTTT.

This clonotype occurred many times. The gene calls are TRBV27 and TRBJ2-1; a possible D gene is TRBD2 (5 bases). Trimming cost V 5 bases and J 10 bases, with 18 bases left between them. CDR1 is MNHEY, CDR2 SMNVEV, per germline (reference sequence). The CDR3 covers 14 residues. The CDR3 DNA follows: TGTGCCAGCAGTCTAACAAGTCGGGATCGGGAGCAGTTCTTC. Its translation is CASSLTSRDREQFF.

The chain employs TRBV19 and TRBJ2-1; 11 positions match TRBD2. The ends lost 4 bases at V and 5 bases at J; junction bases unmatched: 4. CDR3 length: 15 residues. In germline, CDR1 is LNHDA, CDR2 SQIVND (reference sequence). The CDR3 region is CASSTLAGAHNEQFF. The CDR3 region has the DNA TGTGCCAGTAGTACACTAGCGGGAGCCCACAATGAGCAGTTCTTC.

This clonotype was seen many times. The CDR3 protein is CASTHRGGYEQYF. For the CDR3, the DNA is TGTGCCAGCACCCACAGGGGTGGCTACGAGCAGTACTTC. The chain employs TRBV12-3 or TRBV12-4 and TRBJ2-7; 7 nucleotides match TRBD1. V gave up 7 bases and J gave up 3 bases; unmatched junction bases: 6. This CDR3 region has 13 residues.

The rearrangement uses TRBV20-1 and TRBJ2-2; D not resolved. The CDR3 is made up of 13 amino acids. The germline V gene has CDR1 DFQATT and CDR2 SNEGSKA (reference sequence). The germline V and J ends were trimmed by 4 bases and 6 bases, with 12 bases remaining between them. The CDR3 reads CSATKDASGELFF. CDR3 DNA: TGCAGTGCTACGAAAGACGCCTCCGGGGAGCTGTTTTTT.

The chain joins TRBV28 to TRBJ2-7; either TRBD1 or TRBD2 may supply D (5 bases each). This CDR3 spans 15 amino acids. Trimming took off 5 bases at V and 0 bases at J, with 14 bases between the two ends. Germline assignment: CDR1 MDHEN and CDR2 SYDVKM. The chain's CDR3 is CASSPSGRYSYEQYF. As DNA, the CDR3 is TGTGCCAGCAGTCCATCGGGACGTTACTCCTACGAGCAGTACTTC.

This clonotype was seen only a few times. Written as DNA, the CDR3 is TGTGCCAGTAGGAGGACAGGGGTGGGGAGTAACACTGAAGCTTTCTTT. Its protein product is CASRRTGVGSNTEAFF. The V and J genes are TRBV19 and TRBJ1-1, with 9 bases that match TRBD1. Trimming took 6 bases from V and 2 from J; bases not matched to a gene: 10. The CDR3 runs to 16 residues. Germline CDR1 is LNHDA and CDR2 is SQIVND (reference sequence).

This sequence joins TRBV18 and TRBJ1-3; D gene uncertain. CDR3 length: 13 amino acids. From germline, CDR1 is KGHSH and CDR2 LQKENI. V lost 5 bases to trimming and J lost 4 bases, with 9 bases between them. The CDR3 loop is CASSEDMGNTIYF. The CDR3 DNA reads TGTGCCAGCTCAGAAGACATGGGAAACACCATATATTTT.

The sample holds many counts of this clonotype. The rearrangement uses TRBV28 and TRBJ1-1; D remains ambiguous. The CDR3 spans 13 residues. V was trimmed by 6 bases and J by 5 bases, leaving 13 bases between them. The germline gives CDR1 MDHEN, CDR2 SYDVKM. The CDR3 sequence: CASRRLSRTEAFF. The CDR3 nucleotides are TGTGCCAGCAGACGTCTAAGTCGGACTGAAGCTTTCTTT. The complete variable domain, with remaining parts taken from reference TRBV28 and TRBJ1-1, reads DVKVTQSSRYLVKRTGEKVFLECVQDMDHENMFWYRQDPGLGLRLIYFSYDVKMKEKGDIPEGYSVSREKKERFSLILESASTNQTSMYLCASRRLSRTEAFFGQGTRLTVV.